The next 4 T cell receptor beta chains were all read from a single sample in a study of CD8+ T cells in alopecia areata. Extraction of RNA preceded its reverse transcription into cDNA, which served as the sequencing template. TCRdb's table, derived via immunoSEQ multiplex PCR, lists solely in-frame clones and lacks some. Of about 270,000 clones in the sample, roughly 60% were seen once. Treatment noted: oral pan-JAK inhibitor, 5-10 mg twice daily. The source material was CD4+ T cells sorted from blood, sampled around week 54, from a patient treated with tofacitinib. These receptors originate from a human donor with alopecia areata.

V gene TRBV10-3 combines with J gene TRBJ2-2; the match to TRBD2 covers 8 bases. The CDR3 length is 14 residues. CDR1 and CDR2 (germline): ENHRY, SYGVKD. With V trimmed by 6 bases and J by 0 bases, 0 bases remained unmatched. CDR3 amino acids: CAIRLAANTGELFF. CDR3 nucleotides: TGTGCCATCAGACTAGCGGCGAACACCGGGGAGCTGTTTTTT.

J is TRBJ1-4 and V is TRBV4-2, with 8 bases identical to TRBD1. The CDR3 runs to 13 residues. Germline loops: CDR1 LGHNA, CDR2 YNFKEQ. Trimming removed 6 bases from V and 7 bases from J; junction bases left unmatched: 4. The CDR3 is CASRRQGTEKLFF. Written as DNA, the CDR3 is TGTGCCAGCAGGAGACAGGGGACTGAAAAACTGTTTTTT.

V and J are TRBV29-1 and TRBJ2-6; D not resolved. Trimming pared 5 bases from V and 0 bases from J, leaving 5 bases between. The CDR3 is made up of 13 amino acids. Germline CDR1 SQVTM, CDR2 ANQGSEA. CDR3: CSVTVSGANVLTF. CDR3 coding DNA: TGCAGCGTTACGGTCTCTGGGGCCAACGTCCTGACTTTC.

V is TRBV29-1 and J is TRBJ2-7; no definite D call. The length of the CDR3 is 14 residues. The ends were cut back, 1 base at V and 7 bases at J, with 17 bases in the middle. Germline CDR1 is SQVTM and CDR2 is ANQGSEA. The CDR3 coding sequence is TGCAGCGTTGAAGGAGTAGGGCCCCGGATGGAGCAGTACTTC. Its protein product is CSVEGVGPRMEQYF.